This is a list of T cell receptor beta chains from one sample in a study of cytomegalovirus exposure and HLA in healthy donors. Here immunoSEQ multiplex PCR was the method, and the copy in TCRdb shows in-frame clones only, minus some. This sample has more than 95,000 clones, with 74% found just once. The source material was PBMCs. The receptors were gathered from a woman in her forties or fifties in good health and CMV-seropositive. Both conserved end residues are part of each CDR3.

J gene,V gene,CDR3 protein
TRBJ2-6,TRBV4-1,CASSQFSSGANVLTF
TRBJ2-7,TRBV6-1,CASSGDGWLYEQYF
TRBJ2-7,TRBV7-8,CASSLHGSSYEQYF
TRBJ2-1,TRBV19,CASTTSLGTNNEQFF
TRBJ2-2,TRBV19,CASRIDRGRELFF
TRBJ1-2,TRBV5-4,CASYSILGGSNYGYTF
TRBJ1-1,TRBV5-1,CASSPGGVAEAFF
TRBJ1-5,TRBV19,CASSMSLGDQPQHF
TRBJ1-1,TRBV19,CASSSRVGKNTEAFF
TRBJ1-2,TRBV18,CASSPGQGRDGYTF
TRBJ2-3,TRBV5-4,CASSLWLAGGTDTQYF
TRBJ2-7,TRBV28,CASSFGSNFLFLYEQYF
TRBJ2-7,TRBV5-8,CASSLAQLSNYEQYF
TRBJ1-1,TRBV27,CASIHRVSGEAFF
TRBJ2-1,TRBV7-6,CASSLVQGNNEQFF
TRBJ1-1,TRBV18,CASSQGKATEAFF
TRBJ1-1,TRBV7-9,CASSPDRSLAFF
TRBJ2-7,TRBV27,CASSPMPRGEQYF
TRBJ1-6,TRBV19,CASRGQVANSPLHF
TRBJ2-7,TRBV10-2,CASSSAGQGLTYEQYF
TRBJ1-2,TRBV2,CASLRDSNIFGYGYTF
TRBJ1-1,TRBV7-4,CASSLDEGSTEAFF
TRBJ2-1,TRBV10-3,CAIRPAGEFYNEQFF
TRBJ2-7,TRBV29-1,CSVVTGGPDEQYF
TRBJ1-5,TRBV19,CASSIDTVGGPQHF
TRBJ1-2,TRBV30,CAWSDTRGAGGYTF
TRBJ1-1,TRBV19,CASSRGQANTEAFF
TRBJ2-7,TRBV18,CAGGQEPYEQYF
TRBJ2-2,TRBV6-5,CASSYTGASTGELFF
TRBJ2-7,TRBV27,CASSLKETGPYEQYF
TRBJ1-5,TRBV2,CASSEASFQPQHF
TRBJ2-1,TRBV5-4,CASSSAPGDPYNEQFF
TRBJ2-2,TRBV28,CASSSYGTSGSRENTGELFF
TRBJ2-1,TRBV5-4,CASSLAGPSSYNEQFF
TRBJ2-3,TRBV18,CASASDRSTDTQYF
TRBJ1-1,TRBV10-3,CAISESQGGTEAFF
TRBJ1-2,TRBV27,CASSKQGLDYGYTF
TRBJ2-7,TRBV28,CASSPGQGKWEQYF
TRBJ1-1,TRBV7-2,CASSLVGQGRAFF
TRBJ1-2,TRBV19,CASSPGTGGELVYGYTF
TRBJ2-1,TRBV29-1,CSVRTSGPRSSYNEQFF
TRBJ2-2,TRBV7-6,CASSLVGTSGLTGELFF
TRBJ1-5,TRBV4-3,CASSQDLGGVTQHF
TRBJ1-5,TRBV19,CAANLGGYSNQPQHF
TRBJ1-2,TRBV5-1,CASSLVVSQGSGYTF